These T cell receptor beta chains were read from a single sample in a study of T cells in Graves' hyperthyroidism and ophthalmopathy. TCRdb passed the multiplex PCR reads through MiXCR, listing each CDR3 protein once. This sample carries more than 500,000 distinct CDR3 sequences, 35% to 50% of them seen once, and the ten largest clones take 44%. Sequencing input: peripheral blood or thyroid tissue (not recorded which). Receptor source: an adult woman with Graves' disease, either hyperthyroidism or ophthalmopathy (not recorded which). Both conserved end residues are part of each CDR3. The D gene is left open where the match is weak. Only some rows state a clone size, as once, few, many or a class for expanded clones.

DNA,CDR3,J,V,size,D
TGTGCCAGCCGAGGGTATAATTCACCCCTCCACTTT,CASRGYNSPLHF,TRBJ1-6,TRBV2,.,.
TGTGCCATCAGTGAGTTCACCGCCTTGAACACCGGGGAGCTGTTTTTT,CAISEFTALNTGELFF,TRBJ2-2,TRBV10-3,few,.
TGTGCCAGAACTAGGACAGACCACAGAGGAGGTGAAAAACTGTTTTTT,CARTRTDHRGGEKLFF,TRBJ1-4,TRBV6-2/TRBV6-3,.,.
TGTGCCAGCAGCGTAGACGGGACCTACACCATATATTTT,CASSVDGTYTIYF,TRBJ1-3,TRBV9,.,.
TGCAGCGTACGACCGGGACTAGCCGCGATCGAGCAGTACTTC,CSVRPGLAAIEQYF,TRBJ2-7,TRBV29-1,.,TRBD2
TGTGCCAGTAGTATCTCAAGGACAGGGGGCGTGGGTCAGCCCCAGCATTTT,CASSISRTGGVGQPQHF,TRBJ1-5,TRBV19,.,TRBD1
TGCAGCGTCCAAAGACTAGTTAACACCGGGGAGCTGTTTTTT,CSVQRLVNTGELFF,TRBJ2-2,TRBV29-1,.,.
TGTGCCAGCAGCCAAGATGTGGGCGTTTCGCTTGAAGCTTTCTTT,CASSQDVGVSLEAFF,TRBJ1-1,TRBV3-2,many,.
TGTGCCAGTAGTACGTCGGGACAGGGGAGCTACGAGCAGTACTTC,CASSTSGQGSYEQYF,TRBJ2-7,TRBV19,many,TRBD1
TGCGCCAGCAGCTTTGCACAGTCTCAAGAGACCCAGTACTTC,CASSFAQSQETQYF,TRBJ2-5,TRBV5-1,.,.
TGCAGTGCTAGTTCCGCGGGAGGTGGGACCCAGTACTTC,CSASSAGGGTQYF,TRBJ2-5,TRBV20-1,.,TRBD2
TGTGCCTCCCTAGCGGGAGCGGACGAGCAGTACTTC,CASLAGADEQYF,TRBJ2-7,TRBV30,few,TRBD2
TGTGCCAGCAGTTCCCACAGGTTTGGACCGAACACTGAAGCTTTCTTT,CASSSHRFGPNTEAFF,TRBJ1-1,TRBV12-3/TRBV12-4,many,.
TGTGCCAGCCAGGGACAGGGGGCGGATAATTCACCCCTCCACTTT,CASQGQGADNSPLHF,TRBJ1-6,TRBV11-2,few,TRBD1
TGTGCCAGCTCACCACCTGTCTACGTGGACGAGCAGTACTTC,CASSPPVYVDEQYF,TRBJ2-7,TRBV10-3,few,.
TGTGCCAGCCGGATTTCGAGACAGCTAAATGAAAAACTGTTTTTT,CASRISRQLNEKLFF,TRBJ1-4,TRBV6-6,few,.
TGCAGCGCCTCCCCCGGCCAGGGGATGAACACTGGCTACACCTTC,CSASPGQGMNTGYTF,TRBJ1-2,TRBV29-1,.,.
TGCAGTGCTAGACAGGGGGGGTCCTACGAGCAGTACTTC,CSARQGGSYEQYF,TRBJ2-7,TRBV20-1,few,.
TGCAGCGTTTGTCAGGGAACAATGACTGAAGCTTTCTTT,CSVCQGTMTEAFF,TRBJ1-1,TRBV29-1,many,.
TGTGCCAGCAGCAGGCCCGGGACTAGCGGGAGGGCCGGGTACGAGCAGTACTTC,CASSRPGTSGRAGYEQYF,TRBJ2-7,TRBV13,.,TRBD2
TGTGCCAGCAGCGTGGAGGGACAGTGGACGACTTACGGCACCGGGGAGCTGTTTTTT,CASSVEGQWTTYGTGELFF,TRBJ2-2,TRBV9,few,.
TGTGCCAGCAGCGCGACAGCGTTGGGAGAAGAGACCCAGTACTTC,CASSATALGEETQYF,TRBJ2-5,TRBV9,.,.
TGTGCCAGCAGTAATTTTAAAGGGGGCGCGGATCAGCCCCAGCATTTT,CASSNFKGGADQPQHF,TRBJ1-5,TRBV13,.,TRBD1
TGTGCCAGCACCTATGGAGGTATCGACACCGGGGAGCTGTTTTTT,CASTYGGIDTGELFF,TRBJ2-2,TRBV12-3/TRBV12-4,.,.
TGTGCCAGCAGCCAAGAGCGCGACAGGGGAGGTCAGCCCCAGCATTTT,CASSQERDRGGQPQHF,TRBJ1-5,TRBV7-9,.,TRBD1
TGTGCCAGTAGTATCGGGGACAGCACTGAAGCTTTCTTT,CASSIGDSTEAFF,TRBJ1-1,TRBV19,.,TRBD1
TGTGCCAGTAGTACACAGGGCGGTGATCAGCCCCAGCATTTT,CASSTQGGDQPQHF,TRBJ1-5,TRBV19,few,.
TGTGCCAGCAGCTTGGCCGAGTTGACGGACTATGGCTACACCTTC,CASSLAELTDYGYTF,TRBJ1-2,TRBV7-9,.,.
TGTGCCAGCAGCCCCCCACCGACAGGGGGTGACTATGGCTACACCTTC,CASSPPPTGGDYGYTF,TRBJ1-2,TRBV7-9,few,TRBD1
TGTGCTAGAGGGGCCGGGACGGGTAATTCACCCCTCCACTTT,CARGAGTGNSPLHF,TRBJ1-6,TRBV25-1,.,.
TGCGCCAGCAGCTTGAATGACGCGGAGGGCAGGTACGAGCAGTACTTC,CASSLNDAEGRYEQYF,TRBJ2-7,TRBV5-1,.,.
TGCGCCAGCAGCACGGCACAGGGTGATCCTGGAAACACCATATATTTT,CASSTAQGDPGNTIYF,TRBJ1-3,TRBV4-1,.,.
TGTGCCAGCAGCTTAGACCGAGGGGCCAACGTCCTGACTTTC,CASSLDRGANVLTF,TRBJ2-6,TRBV7-8,.,.
TGTGCCAGCAGCTTAGTGACAGTAAGCGCTGAAGCTTTCTTT,CASSLVTVSAEAFF,TRBJ1-1,TRBV7-2,.,.
TGTGCCAGCAGCTTAGCGATGGGGGGCTACACCTTC,CASSLAMGGYTF,TRBJ1-2,TRBV7-8,.,.
TGCAGCGTTGAAGGGGACACAGATACGCAGTATTTT,CSVEGDTDTQYF,TRBJ2-3,TRBV29-1,.,.
TGCAGTGCTAGAGAGGTCGGCGAGCAGTACTTC,CSAREVGEQYF,TRBJ2-7,TRBV20-1,many,.
TGTGCCAGCGGACCGGGACAGGGGCACACTGAAGCTTTCTTT,CASGPGQGHTEAFF,TRBJ1-1,TRBV7-8,.,TRBD1
TGTGCCAGCAGTATGGGGGAAAAACTGTTTTTT,CASSMGEKLFF,TRBJ1-4,TRBV12-3/TRBV12-4,many,.
TGTGCCAGCAGCTTGGGGGGGAAGCCCGAGCAGTACTTC,CASSLGGKPEQYF,TRBJ2-7,TRBV7-9,.,TRBD2
TGTGCCATCAGTGACTGGAACAGGGGAAATTCACCCCTCCACTTT,CAISDWNRGNSPLHF,TRBJ1-6,TRBV10-3,few,TRBD1